This T cell receptor beta chain appears in the sequencing data of a study of cytomegalovirus exposure and HLA in healthy donors. Study details: A prior analysis found more than 90 million unique TCR beta sequences from around 180 million T cells.

Healthy individuals who donated bone marrow served as the donors. Despite likely unrecorded immune exposures, the donors were nominally healthy at the time of sampling. With 2 bases clipped from V and 2 bases from J, the junction kept 6 bases outside the gene matches. Germline V gives CDR1 MGHRA, CDR2 YSYEKL. The CDR3 is 15 residues long. The primer mix had 60 Vbeta and 13 Jbeta primers. Produced via immunoSEQ multiplex PCR; TCRdb's table is partial and in-frame only. The sample lists hundreds of thousands of clones; about 79% were seen once. Sequencing was done on a sample of PBMCs. The receptor comes from a male donor in good health and CMV-seronegative. This chain uses TRBV4-1 with TRBJ2-7, with 7 bases matching TRBD2. CDR3 sequence reads: CASSQTGGRAYEQYF. The CDR3 DNA sequence: TGCGCCAGCAGCCAAACGGGAGGCCGGGCCTACGAGCAGTACTTC.